Listed below are T cell receptor beta chains from one sample, sequenced in a study of T-cell memory formation after mild COVID-19. From the 5' RACE reads, TCRdb called clonotypes with MiXCR, one entry per CDR3 protein. The table has about 170,000 distinct CDR3 sequences, approximately 12% seen once. Material: PBMCs or a T cell subset sorted from them (not recorded which). These receptors were obtained from a man aged 18 to 29 who had mild COVID-19 (a few samples of this study predate the infection). Cell type and time point are not known. Each CDR3 is given with its conserved first and last residue. The D gene is left open where the match is weak. The size field is filled for only some rows; it gives once, few, many or a size class.

d_gene	v_gene	abundance	j_gene	CDR3nt	CDR3aa
NA	TRBV5-1	many	TRBJ2-7	TGCGCCAGCAGCTTGTACCCAGGGGCGAGATACGAGCAGTACTTC	CASSLYPGARYEQYF
NA	TRBV3-1	few	TRBJ2-7	TGTGCCAGCAGCCAAGAAAGGGGAACCTACGAGCAGTACTTC	CASSQERGTYEQYF
NA	TRBV7-3	many	TRBJ2-2	TGTGCCAGCAGCTCCACCCTCCAATTGGACACCGGGGAGCTGTTTTTT	CASSSTLQLDTGELFF
TRBD2	TRBV6-6	NA	TRBJ2-7	TGTGCCAGCAGTCAACCTGGTAGGACTAGCGCTTCCTACGAGCAGTACTTC	CASSQPGRTSASYEQYF
TRBD1	TRBV5-1	few	TRBJ2-7	TGCGCCAGCAGCTTGGCCCTGACAGGGATCTCCTACGAGCAGTACTTC	CASSLALTGISYEQYF
NA	TRBV9	NA	TRBJ2-5	TGTGCCAGCAGCGTAACGGCTAGTCAAGAGACCCAGTACTTC	CASSVTASQETQYF
NA	TRBV5-1	few	TRBJ1-4	TGCGCCAGCAGCTTGGGGGCAGTAATTAATGAAAAACTGTTTTTT	CASSLGAVINEKLFF
NA	TRBV7-2	NA	TRBJ1-1	TGTGCCAGCAGCTCGCCGACTGAGAACACTGAAGCTTTCTTT	CASSSPTENTEAFF
TRBD1	TRBV11-3	NA	TRBJ2-5	TGTGCCAGCAGCTCCGGAGACAGGGGGCGTCGGGAGACCCAGTACTTC	CASSSGDRGRRETQYF
NA	TRBV5-1	many	TRBJ2-2	TGCGCCAGCAAGGTGGGGAACACCGGGGAGCTGTTTTTT	CASKVGNTGELFF
TRBD2	TRBV18	few	TRBJ2-7	TGTGCCAGCTCACGGGCGGGGGGGCCCTACGAGCAGTACTTC	CASSRAGGPYEQYF
NA	TRBV7-9	NA	TRBJ1-2	TGTGCCAGCAGCGATACTTTCACCGGACGGAACTATGGCTACACCTTC	CASSDTFTGRNYGYTF
NA	TRBV4-3	many	TRBJ2-3	TGCGCCAGCAGCCAGTATTTTACTAGCACAGATACGCAGTATTTT	CASSQYFTSTDTQYF
NA	TRBV20-1	few	TRBJ2-5	TGCAGTGCTAGCCGGGGGTTGCAAGAGACCCAGTACTTC	CSASRGLQETQYF
NA	TRBV6-6	few	TRBJ1-2	TGTGCCAGCATCTTGGGGCGTAACTATGGCTACACCTTC	CASILGRNYGYTF
NA	TRBV6-2/TRBV6-3	NA	TRBJ2-3	TGTGCCAGCAGTTACGAGGTTCTCACAGATACGCAGTATTTT	CASSYEVLTDTQYF
NA	TRBV19	few	TRBJ1-1	TGTGCCAGTAGTATATTGGAGGGAAGGGGAACAACTGAAGCTTTCTTT	CASSILEGRGTTEAFF
TRBD2	TRBV7-8	NA	TRBJ2-5	TGTGCCAGCAGCTTAGGGTCAGCGGGGAGGGAGACCCAGTACTTC	CASSLGSAGRETQYF
TRBD2	TRBV20-1	few	TRBJ2-3	TGCAGTGCTAGTTCTAGCGGTGCAGATACGCAGTATTTT	CSASSSGADTQYF
NA	TRBV9	NA	TRBJ2-3	TGTGCCAGCAGCGTAGGACTGGGACGCAGCACAGATACGCAGTATTTT	CASSVGLGRSTDTQYF
NA	TRBV29-1	few	TRBJ1-3	TGCAGCGTTGACGGGGGGCCGAGCTCTGGAAACACCATATATTTT	CSVDGGPSSGNTIYF
NA	TRBV2	few	TRBJ2-2	TGTGCCAGCAGTGATCCCAAGTGGAACCGGGAGCTGTTTTTT	CASSDPKWNRELFF
NA	TRBV28	medium-sized	TRBJ2-3	TGTGCCAGCAGCAGGGATGGCACAGATACGCAGTATTTT	CASSRDGTDTQYF
NA	TRBV24-1	few	TRBJ2-3	TGTGCCACCAGTGAGCGGGGCGCCTCAGCAGATACGCAGTATTTT	CATSERGASADTQYF
TRBD1	TRBV5-1	few	TRBJ2-1	TGCGCCAGCAGCTTGGGGATTGTCGAACAGGGGGCCACCTACAATGAGCAGTTCTTC	CASSLGIVEQGATYNEQFF
NA	TRBV2	few	TRBJ2-5	TGTGCCAGGTCCTCAGGGATGCAGACCCAGTACTTC	CARSSGMQTQYF
NA	TRBV20-1	NA	TRBJ1-1	TGCAGTGCTACGAATAGGGCGAACACTGAAGCTTTCTTT	CSATNRANTEAFF
NA	TRBV10-2	few	TRBJ2-1	TGCGCCAGCAGACCGGACCGAGGATCCTACAATGAGCAGTTCTTC	CASRPDRGSYNEQFF
NA	TRBV5-1	many	TRBJ2-7	TGCGCCAGCAGCTTGTCTGGCAGGGAAAGCTACGAGCAGTACTTC	CASSLSGRESYEQYF
NA	TRBV15	NA	TRBJ2-6	TGTGCCACCAGCAGAGATCGGAATCCTGGGGCCAACGTCCTGACTTTC	CATSRDRNPGANVLTF
TRBD1	TRBV7-2	NA	TRBJ1-2	TGTGCCAGCAGCAACACCGGGACAGGGGCCTATGGCTACACCTTC	CASSNTGTGAYGYTF
NA	TRBV6-5	NA	TRBJ1-1	TGTGCCAGCAGTTACTCAGCGACAGGCAGGACTGAAGCTTTCTTT	CASSYSATGRTEAFF
TRBD1	TRBV2	few	TRBJ1-5	TGTGCCAGCAGGGATTCCGGGACAGGGGGGCGTCAGCCCCAGCATTTT	CASRDSGTGGRQPQHF
NA	TRBV5-1	NA	TRBJ1-1	TGCGCCAGCAGCTTGGGGTGGACAGCCAACACTGAAGCTTTCTTT	CASSLGWTANTEAFF
NA	TRBV12-3/TRBV12-4	NA	TRBJ1-2	TGTGCCAGCAGTTTAGCAGGCCCCTATGGCTACACCTTC	CASSLAGPYGYTF
TRBD1	TRBV20-1	NA	TRBJ1-1	TGCAGTGCCCCACTCTCACGGACAGGTAGGACTGAAGCTTTCTTT	CSAPLSRTGRTEAFF
NA	TRBV5-5	NA	TRBJ2-3	TGTGCCAGCAGCCTCCTAGTACGCACAGATACGCAGTATTTT	CASSLLVRTDTQYF
NA	TRBV6-5	few	TRBJ2-5	TGTGCCAGCAGTTACCGTGGGGACGAGACCCAGTACTTC	CASSYRGDETQYF
TRBD2	TRBV15	few	TRBJ2-5	TGTGCCACCAGCTCCGCCGGGACTAGGGAGACCCAGTACTTC	CATSSAGTRETQYF
TRBD2	TRBV20-1	NA	TRBJ2-2	TGCAGTGCTATCCCCCCGGGGGGATCGCATGGGGAGCTGTTTTTT	CSAIPPGGSHGELFF
NA	TRBV5-1	few	TRBJ1-1	TGCGCCAGCAGTAGGGGCGGAAACACTGAAGCTTTCTTT	CASSRGGNTEAFF
NA	TRBV5-1	few	TRBJ2-5	TGCGCCAGCAGCTGGGGACTGATCCAAGAGACCCAGTACTTC	CASSWGLIQETQYF